Listed below are T cell receptor beta chains from one sample, sequenced in a study of OX40 agonist ivuxolimab in advanced cancers. Only in-frame clones appear in the TCRdb table, and some are missing; sequencing was by immunoSEQ multiplex PCR. The sample lists approximately 58,000 clones, less than 95% occurring once. The starting material was CD4+ or CD8+ T cells sorted from blood, obtained in a trial of the OX40 agonist ivuxolimab. The source is an adult with an advanced solid tumor such as melanoma, head and neck, liver or kidney cancer. The CDR3 runs from the conserved cysteine through the conserved F or W. The D gene is left open where the match is weak. Clone size is not always given. Where it is, it says once, few, many or a class for expanded clones.

clone size	V gene	J gene	D gene	CDR3 DNA	CDR3 protein
NA	TRBV18	TRBJ1-1	NA	TGTGCCAGCTCAAACTCTCAGGGACTGGACACTGAAGCTTTCTTT	CASSNSQGLDTEAFF
once	TRBV10-3	TRBJ2-7	TRBD2	TGTGCCATCAAACTAGCGGGGGGCTACGAGCAGTACTTC	CAIKLAGGYEQYF
NA	TRBV30	TRBJ2-1	NA	TGTGCCTGGAGTGGAGGGAACTCCTACAATGAGCAGTTCTTC	CAWSGGNSYNEQFF
once	TRBV29-1	TRBJ2-3	NA	TGCAGCGTTGAAGATGTTCCAGATACGCAGTATTTT	CSVEDVPDTQYF
NA	TRBV30	TRBJ1-4	NA	TGTGCCTGGAGTGTAACGGGGAGTAGGGGTGAAAAACTGTTTTTT	CAWSVTGSRGEKLFF
NA	TRBV30	TRBJ1-2	NA	TGTGCCTGGAGGTCCGGGGGGGCAGGCGGCTACACCTTC	CAWRSGGAGGYTF
NA	TRBV19	TRBJ2-5	NA	TGTGCCAGTAGTATCTCGACCCTGCCGGAGACCCAGTACTTC	CASSISTLPETQYF
NA	TRBV7-8	TRBJ1-2	NA	TGTGCCAGCAGCTTAAGTGGGATGGTTATTGGCTACACCTTC	CASSLSGMVIGYTF
NA	TRBV7-6	TRBJ1-6	TRBD1	TGTGCCAGCAGCCCCCAGCCCGTAGGGGGCGGTTCACCCCTCCACTTT	CASSPQPVGGGSPLHF
NA	TRBV14	TRBJ2-2	NA	TGTGCCAGCAGCCAAGTTGCCACGAACACCGGGGAGCTGTTTTTT	CASSQVATNTGELFF
NA	TRBV7-6	TRBJ2-5	NA	TGTGCCAGCAGCGACCAAGAGACCCAGTACTTC	CASSDQETQYF
NA	TRBV29-1	TRBJ2-3	TRBD2	TGCAGCGTTTGTACTAGCGGGAGGACAGATACGCAGTATTTT	CSVCTSGRTDTQYF
NA	TRBV6-1	TRBJ2-7	TRBD2	TGTGCCGCTCCGGGGGGGAGATTCTCCTACGAGCAGTACTTC	CAAPGGRFSYEQYF
NA	TRBV25-1	TRBJ2-7	TRBD1	TGTGCCAGCAGTGATGGGACAGGGGATGAGCAGTACTTC	CASSDGTGDEQYF